The sequence of this T cell receptor (beta chain) was determined in a study of T cells expressing NK-cell markers. Study-level background: According to the study, TCR beta repertoires originated from sorted CD3+CD56+NKG2C+, CD3+CD56+NKG2C- and CD3+CD56-NKG2C+ T cells.

Regarding the study as a whole: Also leading the CD3+CD56-NKG2C+ fraction in a handful of donors were these clonotypes. The study left the HCMV specificity of expanded NKG2C+ T cell clones unresolved.

In generating TCR beta cDNA, 5'RACE template switching with UMIs was used. Following a re-call of the 5' RACE reads, TCRdb has one entry per CDR3 protein and lacks DNA. The sample totals 30,000 or so distinct CDR3 sequences. Concerning this clonotype: Antigen: not known.

This CDR3 comprises 15 residues. Germline lookup yields CDR1 SGHRS and CDR2 YFSETQ. Sequencing input: blood T cells: a sorted CD56 or NKG2C T cell subset, CD4+ or CD8+ T cells, or bulk PBMC T cells (not recorded which). The source of this sequence is a woman between 18 and 70 years old in good health. The rearrangement uses TRBV5-1 and TRBJ2-1; absent DNA, TCRdb's TRBD2 call cannot be checked. This CDR3 is CASSFSGGRYNEQFF.